This entry describes one T cell receptor beta chain. The record originates from a study of blood T cell repertoires in COVID-19. About the study: The study drew acute and convalescent COVID-19 samples from the United States, Italy and Spain. In each case, the material was cDNA or gDNA derived from T cells, B-cell-depleted T cells, or PBMCs.

In the original workflow: Estimation of nucleated cell counts was performed using reference gene primer amplification. The data were produced by immunoSEQ multiplex PCR, yet TCRdb's version contains in-frame clones alone and is incomplete. For V, J and clone size, that table is used; D and trimming come from the DNA. Seen here are fewer than 60,000 clones, roughly 85% observed once, and the top ten hold under 30%. V lost 6 bases, J lost 10 bases, and 18 bases lay in between. CDR3 length: 14 amino acids. Germline CDR1 is SGHVS and CDR2 is FQNEAQ. The receptor was isolated from a man between 70 and 80 years old with acute or convalescent COVID-19. The sample was peripheral blood. The genes are TRBV7-8 and TRBJ1-4; D unclear. CDR3 nucleotides: TGTGCCAGCAGTGTACGCTCCGAACGGGGAAAACTGTTTTTT. Protein product: CASSVRSERGKLFF.